These 24 T cell receptor beta chains were sequenced from one sample in a study of blood T cell repertoires in COVID-19. Clones were sequenced by immunoSEQ multiplex PCR, and TCRdb holds only the in-frame ones, with some missing. The sample carries about 430,000 clones, roughly 90% recorded once. Sample: PBMCs or T cells enriched from blood (not recorded which). The receptors shown here come from a woman under 40 with acute COVID-19.

The chain couples TRBV3-1 (or the pseudogene TRBV3-2) to TRBJ1-1, with 8 bases identical to TRBD1. Unmatched junction bases numbered 1, after V lost 5 bases and J lost 5 bases. CDR3 size: 12 residues. Germline CDR1 is LGHDT and CDR2 is YNNKEL (reference sequence). CDR3: CASSDRGTEAFF. For the CDR3, the DNA is TGTGCCAGCAGCGACAGGGGAACTGAAGCTTTCTTT.

The chain has TRBV3-1 (or the pseudogene TRBV3-2) and TRBJ1-3, with D unclear. V was clipped by 1 base and J by 9 bases, with 7 bases between them. Germline-derived CDR1 and CDR2 are LGHDT and YNNKEL (reference sequence). The CDR3 has 12 amino acids. The CDR3 is CASSQALSTIYF. The CDR3 region has the DNA TGTGCCAGCAGCCAAGCCCTATCCACCATATATTTT.

The chain has TRBV7-2 and TRBJ1-2; no clear D gene. The V gene's germline CDR1 is SGHTA and CDR2 FQGNSA. Trimming removed 4 bases from V and 4 bases from J, with 10 bases in between. The CDR3 has 13 residues. The CDR3 DNA reads TGTGCCAGCAGCTACGAAAGCGGCTATGGCTACACCTTC. It codes for CASSYESGYGYTF.

V is TRBV27 and J is TRBJ2-7; 9 bases line up with TRBD1. Unmatched junction bases numbered 12, after V lost 6 bases and J lost 6 bases. The length of the CDR3 is 15 residues. The germline V gene has CDR1 MNHEY and CDR2 SMNVEV (reference sequence). In nucleotides, the CDR3 is TGTGCCAGCAGCCTAACCGGGACAGGGTCCATCGAGCAGTACTTC. Translation gives CASSLTGTGSIEQYF.

The chain employs TRBV19 and TRBJ1-1; D possibly corresponds to TRBD1 (5 bases). This CDR3 spans 12 amino acids. CDR1 and CDR2 (germline): LNHDA, SQIVND (reference sequence). V lost 10 bases and J lost 1, with 10 bases in between. The CDR3 DNA sequence: TGTGCCACCCAAAGGGGGAACACTGAAGCTTTCTTT. This sequence encodes CATQRGNTEAFF.

The chain couples TRBV7-9 to TRBJ2-7; D might be TRBD1 (5 bases). CDR3 length: 16 amino acids. The germline CDR1 and CDR2 sequences are SEHNR and FQNEAQ (reference sequence). V was clipped by 1 base and J by 5 bases, with 18 bases between them. The CDR3 is CASSLVVAGKGNEQYF. The CDR3 coding sequence is TGTGCCAGCAGCTTAGTTGTGGCAGGGAAAGGGAACGAGCAGTACTTC.

The chain carries TRBV13 and TRBJ1-1; no clear D. V gave up 0 bases and J gave up 8 bases, with 7 bases separating them. CDR3 length: 12 residues. The germline V gene encodes CDR1 PRHDT and CDR2 FYEKMQ (reference sequence). CDR3 DNA: TGTGCCAGCAGCTTAGGCCGGTCAGAAGCTTTCTTT. This translates into CASSLGRSEAFF.

V gene TRBV6-6 combines with J gene TRBJ1-5; D is possibly TRBD1 (6 bases). Trimming removed 6 bases at V and 6 bases at J, with 12 bases between. Germline assignment: CDR1 MNHNY and CDR2 SVGAGI (reference sequence). The CDR3 totals 13 residues. CDR3 residues: CASRGQGTQPQHF. The DNA of the CDR3 is TGTGCCAGCAGAGGGCAGGGGACTCAGCCCCAGCATTTT.

This clone was observed once. This chain uses TRBV10-3 with TRBJ2-1, with 7 bases fitting TRBD2. With V trimmed by 8 bases and J by 4 bases, 5 bases remained unmatched. Per germline, CDR1 ENHRY and CDR2 SYGVKD. CDR3 size: 13 residues. CDR3 sequence reads: CAIGAGEYNEQFF. CDR3 DNA sequence: TGTGCCATCGGGGCGGGGGAATACAATGAGCAGTTCTTC.

The CDR3 sequence: CASSRSGRHNEQFF. In nucleotides, the CDR3 is TGTGCCAGTAGTAGAAGCGGAAGACACAATGAGCAGTTCTTC. The V and J genes are TRBV19 and TRBJ2-1; D is perhaps TRBD2 (5 bases). The CDR3 is 14 amino acids. V was cut by 4 bases and J by 5 bases, with 12 bases left in between. Germline CDR1 LNHDA, CDR2 SQIVND (reference sequence).

The CDR3 DNA reads as TGCGCCAGCAGCCAAGAGGGAGGGAACACTGAAGCTTTCTTT. Translated, it gives CASSQEGGNTEAFF. J is TRBJ1-1 and V is TRBV4-3, with D unclear. Trimming shortened V by 0 bases and J by 1 base, and 6 bases separated the two germline ends. In germline, CDR1 is LGHNA, CDR2 YSLEER. There are 14 residues in the CDR3.

This chain uses TRBV4-1 with TRBJ2-7, with TRBD1 as a possible D gene (5 bases). This CDR3 contains 14 residues. Germline CDR1 reads MGHRA; CDR2 reads YSYEKL. V shed 4 bases and J shed 4 bases, with 14 bases lying between them. The CDR3: CASSPRTKGYEQYF. CDR3 coding DNA: TGCGCCAGCAGCCCTCGGACAAAAGGGTACGAGCAGTACTTC.

This rearrangement joins TRBV4-1 to TRBJ2-1; no reliable D call. Trimming left V 4 bases short and J 9 bases short, with 16 bases between. There are 14 residues in the CDR3. Germline lookup yields CDR1 MGHRA and CDR2 YSYEKL. The DNA for the CDR3 is TGCGCCAGCAGCCCCACCCCCGGGTTGGGTGAGCAGTTCTTC. Protein: CASSPTPGLGEQFF.

The rearrangement joins TRBV4-1 to TRBJ1-1; 8 bases line up with TRBD1. Losses at the gene ends were 4 bases for V and 5 bases for J; bases not matched to a gene: 9. Germline V CDR1 and CDR2: MGHRA, YSYEKL. The CDR3 has 15 residues. The CDR3 DNA sequence: TGCGCCAGCAGCCCTGGACAGGGATCGAGGACTGAAGCTTTCTTT. This translates into CASSPGQGSRTEAFF.

DNA of the CDR3: TGTGCCAGCGGAGACAGGGGGGAGACCCAGTACTTC. It encodes CASGDRGETQYF. This rearrangement joins TRBV5-6 to TRBJ2-5, with 9 bases that match TRBD1. Germline lookup yields CDR1 SGHDT and CDR2 YYEEEE. Trimming cost V 7 bases and J 5 bases; bases outside gene matches: 3. The CDR3 totals 12 residues. The variable domain in full, completed from reference TRBV5-6 and TRBJ2-5, reads DAGVTQSPTHLIKTRGQQVTLRCSPKSGHDTVSWYQQALGQGPQFIFQYYEEEERQRGNFPDRFSGHQFPNYSSELNVNALLLGDSALYLCASGDRGETQYFGPGTRLLVL.

The V call is TRBV30, the J call TRBJ2-7, with D possibly being TRBD2 (6 bases). CDR3 size: 14 residues. The V and J ends lost 0 bases and 5 bases respectively, with 14 bases between them. Germline V gives CDR1 GTSNPN, CDR2 SVGIG (reference sequence). Here the CDR3 DNA reads TGTGCCTGGAGTGTGGGGGGAAGCCTACACGAGCAGTACTTC. This translates into CAWSVGGSLHEQYF.

The chain uses TRBV4-2 and TRBJ1-3; TRBD1 matches 9 bases. The J segment lost 2 bases and the V segment lost 4 bases, leaving 6 bases of the junction unmatched. The CDR3 spans 16 residues. Germline CDR1 is LGHNA and CDR2 is YNFKEQ. The CDR3 loop is CASSLGQGFTGNTIYF. DNA for the CDR3: TGTGCCAGCAGCCTGGGACAGGGTTTTACTGGAAACACCATATATTTT.

The chain recombines TRBV11-2 with TRBJ2-7; TRBD1 matches at 8 bases. This CDR3 spans 14 amino acids. V lost 1 base, J lost 7 bases, and 6 bases stayed unmatched. Germline CDR1 and CDR2: SGHAT and FQNNGV. The CDR3 spells CASSLGPTGVEQYF. The CDR3 nucleotides read TGTGCCAGCAGCTTAGGACCGACAGGGGTTGAGCAGTACTTC.

The chain couples TRBV7-9 to TRBJ2-1; 8 bases align to TRBD1. This CDR3 spans 16 amino acids. Trimming cost V 4 bases and J 6 bases; bases outside gene matches: 11. Germline V CDR1 and CDR2: SEHNR, FQNEAQ (reference sequence). CDR3 in DNA: TGTGCCAGCAGCTCGGGATTGACAGGGGTAGGCAATGAGCAGTTCTTC. Translating it yields CASSSGLTGVGNEQFF.

Only a few counts were recorded for this clone. Within the sample, other DNA sequences also encode this same CDR3. This rearrangement joins TRBV2 to TRBJ1-1, with D perhaps matching TRBD1 (6 bases). Germline lookup yields CDR1 SNHLY and CDR2 FYNNEI. The CDR3 totals 13 residues. V dropped 5 bases and J dropped 2 bases, with 9 bases sitting between them. The CDR3 reads CASSLDRNTEAFF. As DNA, the CDR3 is TGTGCCAGCAGTCTGGACAGAAACACTGAAGCTTTCTTT.

The V and J genes are TRBV29-1 and TRBJ1-5, with D possibly TRBD1 on 6 matching bases. The germline CDR1 and CDR2 sequences are SQVTM and ANQGSEA. The CDR3 runs to 13 residues. V was trimmed by 6 bases and J by 3 bases, leaving 12 bases between them. The CDR3 sequence: CSVEQGANQPQHF. CDR3 sequence (DNA): TGCAGCGTGGAACAGGGCGCCAATCAGCCCCAGCATTTT.

The sample holds one count of this clone. The chain is built from TRBV6-4 and TRBJ2-7, with 11 nucleotides matching TRBD2. Germline values: CDR1 MRHNA, CDR2 SNTAGT. The V gene end was trimmed by 2 bases and the J gene end by 0 bases; junction bases not matched to a gene: 15. The CDR3 consists of 20 residues. The CDR3 here is CASSDPRTPTSGISSYEQYF. In nucleotides, the CDR3 is TGTGCCAGCAGTGACCCAAGGACACCGACTAGCGGGATAAGCTCCTACGAGCAGTACTTC.

There are a few counts of this clone. The chain couples TRBV24-1 to TRBJ2-6; D perhaps matches TRBD1 (5 bases). The ends were cut back, 9 bases at V and 0 bases at J, with 8 bases in the middle. The CDR3 contains 14 residues. CDR1 and CDR2 from the germline V gene are KGHDR and SFDVKD. The CDR3 spells CATGAGSGANVLTF. The CDR3 nucleotides are TGTGCCACCGGGGCAGGCTCTGGGGCCAACGTCCTGACTTTC.

V gene TRBV7-6 combines with J gene TRBJ2-3; D gene uncertain. The CDR3 covers 12 residues. Between the trimmed V and J ends, which lost 5 bases and 2 bases, there was a span of 5 bases. Per the germline V gene, CDR1 is SGHVS and CDR2 is FNYEAQ. In DNA form, the CDR3 reads TGTGCCAGCAGCCCCTCCACAGATACGCAGTATTTT. Encoded protein: CASSPSTDTQYF.